These T cell receptor beta chains were read from a single sample in a study of cytotoxic CD8 clonotypes in ibrutinib-treated CLL. Data came from immunoSEQ multiplex PCR; TCRdb stores just in-frame clones and leaves some out. This sample has 28,000 or so clones, with around three fifths found just once. Sample: PBMCs, taken before ibrutinib treatment. Receptor source: a human donor with chronic lymphocytic leukemia. The CDR3 runs from the conserved cysteine through the conserved F or W. A D gene is named only where the DNA matches it firmly. Some rows mark clone size as missing; the rest say once, few, many or name a class of expanded clone.

J gene	V gene	clone size	D gene	CDR3 DNA	CDR3 protein
TRBJ1-2	TRBV5-1	.	TRBD1	TGCGCCAGCAGGGATACAGGGGGCGGGGAATTGGTAGCCGGCTACACCTTC	CASRDTGGGELVAGYTF
TRBJ2-2	TRBV4-1	few	.	TGCGCCAGCAGCCAACGGATCTTAGACTCTCCTCCTCGGGAGCTGTTTTTT	CASSQRILDSPPRELFF
TRBJ1-5	TRBV5-1	.	TRBD1	TGCGCCAGCAGCCCCGGAGGGACAGGGGTGTCTCAGCCCCAGCATTTT	CASSPGGTGVSQPQHF
TRBJ2-3	TRBV5-1	.	.	TGCGCCAGCAGCTTAGGGGAGGCCCATCGAGATACGCAGTATTTT	CASSLGEAHRDTQYF
TRBJ2-4	TRBV6-5	.	.	TGTGCCAGCAGTTACTCGGGGCCCAGGGAATTGTACTTC	CASSYSGPRELYF
TRBJ2-2	TRBV30	.	.	TGTGCCTGGAGAGTCAACACCGGGGAGCTGTTTTTT	CAWRVNTGELFF
TRBJ2-7	TRBV11-2	.	.	TGTGCCAGCAGCTTAGTTTGGGGTGGGGGCCACGAGCAGTACTTC	CASSLVWGGGHEQYF
TRBJ1-1	TRBV20-1	.	.	TGCAGTGCGCCGGGTCCGCGTGGGGCTTTCTTT	CSAPGPRGAFF
TRBJ2-7	TRBV5-1	.	.	TGCGCCAGCAGCTTGGAGGGGCTGGAGGTGGGCGAGCAGTACTTC	CASSLEGLEVGEQYF
TRBJ2-1	TRBV7-9	once	TRBD2	TGTGCCAGCAGCTTACGGGGGGATGAGCAGTTCTTC	CASSLRGDEQFF
TRBJ1-5	TRBV2	.	TRBD1	TGTGCCAGCAGGGGGACAGGTGATCAGCCCCAGCATTTT	CASRGTGDQPQHF
TRBJ2-7	TRBV5-1	few	TRBD1	TGCGCCAGCAGCTTAGACAGGGCTGGCGAGCAGTACTTC	CASSLDRAGEQYF
TRBJ1-5	TRBV6-4	few	.	TGTGCCAGCAGTGACAGGGCTAATCAGCCCCAGCATTTT	CASSDRANQPQHF
TRBJ2-1	TRBV6-6	.	.	TGTGCCAGCTCCAGAGGGTACAATGAGCAGTTCTTC	CASSRGYNEQFF
TRBJ1-1	TRBV6-1	.	.	TGTGCCAGCAGTGAAGGAGACAGCTACACTGAAGCTTTCTTT	CASSEGDSYTEAFF
TRBJ1-6	TRBV6-1	few	TRBD1	TGTGCCAGCAGTGAAGCGCTGGGGACAGGGAATTCACCCCTCCACTTT	CASSEALGTGNSPLHF
TRBJ2-5	TRBV18	few	.	TGTGCCAGCTCACCTCGGGACCAGGAGACCCAGTACTTC	CASSPRDQETQYF
TRBJ2-2	TRBV5-1	few	.	TGCGCCAGCCTACAGGGCACCGGGGAGCTGTTTTTT	CASLQGTGELFF
TRBJ1-4	TRBV6-5	.	.	TGTGCCAGCAGTAGGGTTTCTATGGATGAAAAACTGTTTTTT	CASSRVSMDEKLFF
TRBJ2-1	TRBV9	.	.	TGTGCCAGCAGCGTAGTAGGGCAGGGTGTCAATGAGCAGTTCTTC	CASSVVGQGVNEQFF
TRBJ2-3	TRBV6-1	.	TRBD2	TGTGCCAGCAGTGCCCCCGGGACTAGCGGGGCGACAGATACGCAGTATTTT	CASSAPGTSGATDTQYF
TRBJ2-7	TRBV19	.	.	TGTGCCAGTAGCTTCTTTGGAAGGGGGATCTACGAGCAGTACTTC	CASSFFGRGIYEQYF
TRBJ2-3	TRBV7-2	.	TRBD2	TGTGCCAGCAGGGTAGCGGGGCCCCCAGATACGCAGTATTTT	CASRVAGPPDTQYF
TRBJ2-7	TRBV6-1	.	.	TGTGCCAGCAGTGAAGTTTCTAGCTTTTACGAGCAGTACTTC	CASSEVSSFYEQYF
TRBJ2-1	TRBV7-6	.	TRBD2	TGTGCCAGCAGTCCCGGGACTAGCGGTAGGTACGCTACCTATGAGCAGTTCTTC	CASSPGTSGRYATYEQFF
TRBJ2-5	TRBV19	once	.	TGTGCCAGTAGTACAGATCAGGGGGAGACCCAGTACTTC	CASSTDQGETQYF
TRBJ2-7	TRBV7-6	few	.	TGTGCCAGCAGCTTAGCGTTGGAGTACGAGCAGTACTTC	CASSLALEYEQYF
TRBJ2-3	TRBV2	.	TRBD2	TGTGCCAGCATATACGGGGGGTCAAGCACAGATACGCAGTATTTT	CASIYGGSSTDTQYF
TRBJ1-4	TRBV19	.	.	TGTGCCAGTAGTATAGTTACCTCGGCAACTAATGAAAAACTGTTTTTT	CASSIVTSATNEKLFF
TRBJ1-1	TRBV7-8	.	.	TGTGCCAGCAGCTTAGGTCGTAGGAACACTGAAGCTTTCTTT	CASSLGRRNTEAFF
TRBJ1-2	TRBV28	.	TRBD1	TGTGCCACTCCCCTTGGGACAGGGGATGGCTACACCTTC	CATPLGTGDGYTF
TRBJ1-2	TRBV6-5	.	.	TGTGCCAGCAGTTATTCGGTACGCGTTCTATACGGCTACACCTTC	CASSYSVRVLYGYTF
TRBJ1-3	TRBV7-2	.	.	TGTGCCAGCAGCCCTTTCACAGGGTACTCTGGAAACACCATATATTTT	CASSPFTGYSGNTIYF
TRBJ2-1	TRBV19	once	.	TGTGCCAGTAGTATCCGGGACATACACAATGAGCAGTTCTTC	CASSIRDIHNEQFF
TRBJ1-2	TRBV11-3	few	.	TGTGCCAGCAAACAGACAGGAGATGGCTACACCTTC	CASKQTGDGYTF
TRBJ1-6	TRBV27	few	.	TGTGCCAGCAGTTTAGCAGGGAACTATAATTCACCCCTCCACTTT	CASSLAGNYNSPLHF
TRBJ2-1	TRBV7-3	.	.	TGTGCCAGCAGCCCGGGACCTGAAAATGAGCAGTTCTTC	CASSPGPENEQFF
TRBJ2-1	TRBV10-3	.	TRBD2	TGTGCCATCAGTGAGGTCACTAGCGACGTAAAGCAGTTCTTC	CAISEVTSDVKQFF
TRBJ1-1	TRBV29-1	.	.	TGCAGCGTTGAAGAATTGAACAGTGAAGCTTTCTTT	CSVEELNSEAFF
TRBJ2-7	TRBV5-1	.	TRBD2	TGCGCCAGCAGCTTGACTAGCGATAACGAGCAGTACTTC	CASSLTSDNEQYF
TRBJ2-5	TRBV5-4	.	.	TGTGCCAGCAGCCCGACAGGATCCCAAGAGACCCAGTACTTC	CASSPTGSQETQYF
TRBJ2-6	TRBV10-3	.	.	TGTGCCATCAGTGTACGGGTGGGCTCTGGGGCCAACGTCCTGACTTTC	CAISVRVGSGANVLTF
TRBJ2-7	TRBV5-4	.	.	TGTGCCAGCAGCGTCTCAGGGGGGGGAACCTACGAGCAGTACTTC	CASSVSGGGTYEQYF
TRBJ2-5	TRBV5-1	few	.	TGCGCCAGCTCCCGGTCCCCTAGGGCGGAGACCCAGTACTTC	CASSRSPRAETQYF
TRBJ2-3	TRBV27	.	.	TGTGCCAGCAGAGGACCGACAGAGCAGAGCACAGATACGCAGTATTTT	CASRGPTEQSTDTQYF
TRBJ2-5	TRBV7-6	.	.	TGTGCCAGCAGCTTAGGTTGGGGTCAAGAGACCCAGTACTTC	CASSLGWGQETQYF
TRBJ2-7	TRBV19	.	TRBD2	TGTGCCAGTAGTATGATTAGCGGGCCTCGTGAGCAGTACTTC	CASSMISGPREQYF
TRBJ1-5	TRBV28	few	.	TGTGCCAGCAGTTTATGGACGCAGCCCCAGCATTTT	CASSLWTQPQHF
TRBJ1-2	TRBV28	.	TRBD1	TGTGCCAGCAGCACCCCAGGGGGCACTGGCTACACCTTC	CASSTPGGTGYTF